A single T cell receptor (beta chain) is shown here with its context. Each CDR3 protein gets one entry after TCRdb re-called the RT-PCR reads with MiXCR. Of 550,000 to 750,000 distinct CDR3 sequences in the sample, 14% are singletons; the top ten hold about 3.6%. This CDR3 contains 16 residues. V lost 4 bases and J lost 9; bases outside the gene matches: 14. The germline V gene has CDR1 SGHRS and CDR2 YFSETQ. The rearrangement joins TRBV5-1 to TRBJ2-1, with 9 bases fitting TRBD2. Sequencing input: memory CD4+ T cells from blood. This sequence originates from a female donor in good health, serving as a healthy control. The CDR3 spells CASSEGPGLAQIEQFF. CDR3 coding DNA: TGCGCCAGCAGCGAAGGCCCGGGACTAGCCCAGATTGAGCAGTTCTTC. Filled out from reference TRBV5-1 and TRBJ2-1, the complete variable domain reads KAGVTQTPRYLIKTRGQQVTLSCSPISGHRSVSWYQQTPGQGLQFLFEYFSETQRNKGNFPGRFSGRQFSNSRSEMNVSTLELGDSALYLCASSEGPGLAQIEQFFGPGTRLTVL.